The 13 T cell receptor beta chains listed next were all sequenced from one sample in a study of tumor and adjacent non-tumor tissue in lung cancer. No cell sorting was done before RNA was extracted from the tissue. TCRbeta libraries were built with three rounds of nested PCR, modified from ARM-PCR. TCRdb reprocessed the multiplex PCR reads via MiXCR and lists one record per CDR3 protein. Of fewer than 100,000 distinct CDR3 sequences detected, just under 75% appear once; the ten largest clones hold 8% to 9.5%. The sequenced sample consisted of lung tumor tissue. These receptors were taken from a woman aged 35 to 49 with non-small cell lung cancer.

As to this clonotype: Given a much more abundant clone one base away, this may be a read error. The V call is TRBV6-5, the J call TRBJ2-4; possibly TRBD2 for D (5 bases). Germline assignment: CDR1 MNHEY and CDR2 SVGAGI. V gave up 7 bases and J gave up 7 bases, with 20 bases separating them. The CDR3 has 15 residues. CDR3 DNA sequence: TGTGCCAGCATAAGAGTGAGGGCAGGAGGCAACATTCAGTACTTC. Protein product: CASIRVRAGGNIQYF.

This clonotype appeared a single time. This chain links TRBV6-1 with TRBJ2-3; unclear D gene. Between the trimmed V and J ends, which lost 6 bases and 2 bases, there was a span of 15 bases. The CDR3 is 15 amino acids. Looked up from germline, CDR1 is MNHNS and CDR2 is SASEGT. Written as DNA, the CDR3 is TGTGCCAGCAGGGCGATAAGAGGTTACACAGATACGCAGTATTTT. It yields the protein CASRAIRGYTDTQYF.

In its sample, this clonotype is medium-sized (0.01 to 0.1%). The genes are TRBV11-2 and TRBJ1-1; 8 nucleotides agree with TRBD1. The CDR3 consists of 14 residues. Germline V lookup: CDR1 SGHAT, CDR2 FQNNGV. The trim removed 5 bases at V and 4 bases at J, leaving 6 bases unmatched. The CDR3 spells CASSPFTGGTEAFF. CDR3 in DNA: TGTGCCAGCAGCCCTTTTACAGGGGGCACTGAAGCTTTCTTT.

This clonotype appeared many times. The chain combines TRBV7-2 with TRBJ2-3; TRBD2 might be the D (5 bases). The CDR3 length is 16 residues. Looked up from germline, CDR1 is SGHTA and CDR2 is FQGNSA. Between the trimmed V and J ends, which lost 5 bases and 0 bases, there was a span of 15 bases. The CDR3 bases are TGTGCCAGCAGCGATCGGACTTCACTTAGCACAGATACGCAGTATTTT. It specifies CASSDRTSLSTDTQYF. The whole variable domain, remainder taken from reference TRBV7-2 and TRBJ2-3, is GAGVSQSPSNKVTEKGKDVELRCDPISGHTALYWYRQSLGQGLEFLIYFQGNSAPDKSGLPSDRFSAERTGGSVSTLTIQRTQQEDSAVYLCASSDRTSLSTDTQYFGPGTRLTVL.

V gene TRBV6-2 or TRBV6-3 combines with J gene TRBJ2-3, with D possibly being TRBD1 (5 bases). Trimming stripped 8 bases from V and 2 bases from J, with 14 bases between. Germline lookup yields CDR1 MNHEY and CDR2 SVGEGT. The CDR3 loop spans 14 amino acids. CDR3 amino acids: CASSSWGATDTQYF. In DNA form, the CDR3 reads TGTGCCAGCTCTTCGTGGGGCGCCACAGATACGCAGTATTTT.

A remark on this clonotype: At one boundary the junction diverges from the germline segment, which might be a read error. The gene calls are TRBV11-2 and TRBJ1-6; D gene ambiguous. The CDR3 consists of 15 residues. Germline lookup yields CDR1 SGHAT and CDR2 FQNNGV. The CDR3 nucleotides read TGTGCCAGCAGCTTAGAGTTAGCAGATAATACACCCCTCCACTTT. Its translation is CASSLELADNTPLHF.

As regards this clonotype: One junction end does not reproduce the germline sequence, and a read error may be involved. The rearrangement links TRBV11-2 to TRBJ2-3; D gene unclear. CDR3 length: 14 amino acids. CDR1 is SGHAT, CDR2 FQNNGV, per germline. The CDR3 loop is CASSASVVTDMQYF. The CDR3 coding sequence is TGTGCCAGCAGCGCTAGTGTTGTCACAGATATGCAGTATTTT.

As regards this clonotype: An end of the junction differs from the germline gene, which may be a read error. The rearrangement joins TRBV4-2 to TRBJ1-5; D not certain. The CDR3 length is 14 residues. Germline values: CDR1 LGHNA, CDR2 YNFKEQ. This CDR3 is CASSQDGPNQPRHF. For the CDR3, the DNA is TGTGCCAGCAGCCAAGATGGCCCTAATCAGCCCCGGCATTTT.

Concerning this clonotype: This CDR3 is missing its conserved last phenylalanine or tryptophan, likely due to a read error. V usage is TRBV11-2 and J usage is TRBJ2-1, with 8 bases aligning to TRBD2. Per germline, CDR1 SGHAT and CDR2 FQNNGV. The CDR3 has 18 residues. In DNA form, the CDR3 reads TGTGGCAACAGCTCGCGCATCGTAACTAGCGGAGGACTAAGGGAGCAGTTCTTA. This encodes CGNSSRIVTSGGLREQFL.

Turning to this clonotype: A read error may produce the germline difference seen at one junction end. The J gene is TRBJ2-7, the V gene TRBV11-1; a possible D gene is TRBD1 (7 bases). CDR3 length: 14 residues. Germline V lookup: CDR1 SGHAT, CDR2 FQDESV (reference sequence). CDR3 nucleotides: TGTGCCGGCAGCTTAGAGACAGGGACTTACGAACAGTACTTC. This gives the protein CAGSLETGTYEQYF.

This clonotype was observed a handful of times. The CDR3 ends on some other residue instead of the conserved phenylalanine or tryptophan, so this is likely a read error. The chain has TRBV12-3 or TRBV12-4 and TRBJ2-5; 7 nucleotides align to TRBD2. The CDR3 covers 16 residues. In DNA, the CDR3 is TGTGCCAGTAGTTTAGGGCTAGCGGTCGGGGGGGAGACCCAGTACTTA. This sequence encodes CASSLGLAVGGETQYL.

In the case of this clonotype: Here the CDR3 omits its conserved ending phenylalanine or tryptophan, so a read error is the likely source. The chain carries TRBV11-3 and TRBJ2-2, with a weak D call TRBD2 (5 bases). CDR3 length equals 13 residues. The germline CDR1 and CDR2 sequences are SGHNT and YENEEA. The CDR3 DNA follows: TGTGCCAGCAGCTCAGCCGGCCACGGGGAACTGTTTATT. Its translation: CASSSAGHGELFI.

The sample holds a few counts of this clonotype. The DNA for the CDR3 is TGTGCCATCAGCGCACAGGGGAGGGGCCAAGAGACCCAGTACTTC. Translation gives CAISAQGRGQETQYF. This chain links TRBV10-3 with TRBJ2-5; TRBD1 or TRBD2 may be the D gene (7 bases each). There are 15 residues in the CDR3. Germline CDR1 is ENHRY and CDR2 is SYGVKD. Trimming left V 6 bases short and J 1 base short, with 15 bases between.